The source of this T cell receptor (beta chain) is a study of T cells in Graves' hyperthyroidism and ophthalmopathy. General observations from the study: Peripheral blood also featured most of the thyroid clonotypes expanded above 0.001.

RNA transcripts served as the template for amplifying TCR beta CDR3 regions. Initially, a first-round RT-PCR of the TCR CDR3 employed the HTBI primer set. Using its own MiXCR run on the multiplex PCR reads, TCRdb lists one record per CDR3 protein. The sample holds 300,000 to 400,000 distinct CDR3 sequences, more than 12% seen once. This CDR3 region has 13 residues. Germline CDR1 is LGHDT and CDR2 is YNNKEL (reference sequence). Deletions cut 6 bases from V and 2 bases from J, with 8 bases between. This clonotype was observed at least ten times. Its target is unknown. Uncontrolled infection, other autoimmune disease, pregnancy or lactation disqualified patients from enrolment. On the basis of clinical symptoms, serum thyroxine and TRAb, thyroid ultrasound and orbital computed tomography, diagnoses were made. Isolation of PBMCs was performed on around 9.4 ml fresh peripheral blood.

Source material: blood. The clonotype comes from a young woman with Graves' ophthalmopathy. V gene TRBV3-1 combines with J gene TRBJ1-3; D is perhaps TRBD1 (6 bases). In DNA, the CDR3 is TGTGCCAGCAGACCAGGGGCTGGAAACACCATATATTTT. Protein product: CASRPGAGNTIYF.